Presented here are 4 T cell receptor beta chains from one specimen sequenced in a study of blood T cell repertoires in COVID-19. TCRdb keeps only in-frame clones here, not all; method: immunoSEQ multiplex PCR. The sample lists hundreds of thousands of clones, around four fifths occurring once. Sequenced input: PBMCs or T cells enriched from blood (not recorded which). Every receptor here comes from a woman aged 50 to 60 who had been exposed to COVID-19.

This clone was seen only once. The rearrangement uses TRBV18 and TRBJ1-2; D ambiguous. The CDR3 is 16 amino acids. Germline V gene lookup returns CDR1 KGHSH and CDR2 LQKENI. V lost 1 base to trimming and J lost 8 bases, with 20 bases between them. The CDR3 loop reads CASSPLRTPTPRGYTF. CDR3 bases: TGTGCCAGCTCACCACTTAGGACTCCTACTCCGAGAGGCTACACCTTC.

The chain has TRBV2 and TRBJ1-3; TRBD1 aligns across 9 bases. Per germline, CDR1 SNHLY and CDR2 FYNNEI. V lost 6 bases to trimming and J lost 0 bases; unmatched junction nucleotides: 3. The CDR3 loop spans 15 amino acids. Here the CDR3 reads CASRGQGLSGNTIYF. DNA for the CDR3: TGTGCCAGCAGGGGACAGGGCCTCTCTGGAAACACCATATATTTT.

The genes are TRBV27 and TRBJ1-3, with 8 bases fitting TRBD1. Germline V CDR1 and CDR2: MNHEY, SMNVEV (reference sequence). The CDR3 totals 16 residues. With V trimmed by 4 bases and J by 6 bases, 11 bases remained unmatched. The CDR3 reads CASSSPLLTGANTIYF. CDR3 in DNA: TGTGCCAGCAGTTCCCCCCTGCTGACAGGGGCAAACACCATATATTTT.

J is TRBJ1-1 and V is TRBV11-2; 11 nucleotides match TRBD1. The CDR3 length is 15 residues. J lost 6 bases, V lost 1 base, and 4 bases had no gene match. Germline CDR1 reads SGHAT; CDR2 reads FQNNGV. The CDR3 coding sequence is TGTGCCAGCAGCTTAGCCAGGGACAGGGGGGCTGAAGCTTTCTTT. Translating it yields CASSLARDRGAEAFF.